This entry features one T cell receptor beta chain sequence. Libraries were prepared by immunoSEQ multiplex PCR; TCRdb keeps only in-frame clonotypes and omits some of them. The sample lists around 700,000 clones; approximately 75% were seen once. V was clipped by 1 base and J by 1 base, with 14 bases between them. Per germline, CDR1 MDHEN and CDR2 SYDVKM. The CDR3 contains 16 residues. This specimen comes from a study of shared clonotypes between healthy human individuals. Whole-study context: Ranging from 18 to 49 in age, donors were two women and a few men. CD4 naive and memory got three plates each, CD8 naive two, CD8 memory one.

Researchers partitioned CD4+ cells into CD45RA+ naive and CD45RA-negative memory subsets. The rearrangement links TRBV28 to TRBJ2-7, with D perhaps matching TRBD1 or TRBD2 (6 bases each). The TCR sequence derives from a woman aged 25-40 years in good health. What was sequenced was memory CD4+ T cells sorted from blood. Stated subset: CD45RA-negative fraction. The DNA for the CDR3 is TGTGCCAGCAGTTTATTCCGGCGGGACACGTCCTACGAGCAGTACTTC. It specifies CASSLFRRDTSYEQYF.